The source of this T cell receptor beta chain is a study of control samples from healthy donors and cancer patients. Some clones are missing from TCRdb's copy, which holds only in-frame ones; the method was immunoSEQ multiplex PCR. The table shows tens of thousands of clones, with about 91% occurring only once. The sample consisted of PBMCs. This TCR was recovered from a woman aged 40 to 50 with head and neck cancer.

Here the CDR3 DNA reads TGTGCCAGCTCACCAGGGTATAGCAATCAGCCCCAGCATTTT. Residues: CASSPGYSNQPQHF. J is TRBJ1-5 and V is TRBV18; D is ambiguous. Germline V lookup: CDR1 KGHSH, CDR2 LQKENI. The V end lost 2 bases, the J end lost 0 bases, and 5 bases lay between the germline ends. The CDR3 consists of 14 residues.